These 24 T cell receptor beta chains originate from one sample sequenced in a study of technical replicates of blood from a handful of donors. Clones were read by immunoSEQ multiplex PCR, and TCRdb kept only the in-frame ones, dropping some. The sample shows 60,000 to 65,000 clones, 86% of them seen only once. The specimen sequenced was PBMCs. The receptors shown here come from a human donor in good health. Some clones in this sample may be carry-over from other donors' samples.

V usage is TRBV19 and J usage is TRBJ2-7; 8 nucleotides agree with TRBD1. J gave up 12 bases and V 4 bases, and 8 bases lay outside the gene matches. The CDR3 length is 12 residues. Germline V lookup: CDR1 LNHDA, CDR2 SQIVND (reference sequence). The CDR3 spells CASSTRDRRWYF. CDR3 DNA sequence: TGTGCCAGTAGTACCCGGGACAGGAGGTGGTACTTC.

The rearrangement links TRBV5-1 to TRBJ1-1; tentative D call: TRBD1 (6 bases). Germline CDR1 is SGHRS and CDR2 is YFSETQ. Trimming shortened V by 0 bases and J by 1 base, and 7 bases separated the two germline ends. The CDR3 covers 14 residues. CDR3 in DNA: TGCGCCAGCAGCTTGGGGACAGCGAACACTGAAGCTTTCTTT. Translating it yields CASSLGTANTEAFF.

The chain links TRBV4-3 to TRBJ2-1, with a tentative D call TRBD1 (5 bases). The V end lost 0 bases, the J end lost 6 bases, and 18 bases lay between the germline ends. Germline loops: CDR1 LGHNA, CDR2 YSLEER. This CDR3 contains 17 residues. Here the CDR3 reads CASSQDTYYFDSNEQFF. The CDR3 DNA is TGCGCCAGCAGCCAAGACACTTATTACTTCGACAGCAATGAGCAGTTCTTC.

V gene TRBV5-4 combines with J gene TRBJ2-5; the match to TRBD2 covers 8 bases. The germline V gene has CDR1 SGHNT and CDR2 YYREEE (reference sequence). Trimming at V came to 5 bases and at J to 3 bases, leaving 9 bases not matched to a gene. The CDR3 extends over 15 amino acids. CDR3 coding DNA: TGTGCCAGCAGACCTCAGGGGCGGGGGGAAGAGACCCAGTACTTC. Protein sequence: CASRPQGRGEETQYF.

The CDR3 nucleotides read TGTGCCAGCAGCCAAGAAGGACTAGCTAGTGAGCAGTTCTTC. Translated: CASSQEGLASEQFF. This chain connects TRBV4-2 to TRBJ2-1, with TRBD2 matching over 8 bases. Germline values: CDR1 LGHNA, CDR2 YNFKEQ. Trimming removed 0 bases from V and 9 bases from J; junction bases left unmatched: 4. This CDR3 has 14 residues.

The genes are TRBV7-2 and TRBJ1-6; D might be TRBD1 (6 bases). This CDR3 contains 15 residues. Deletions cut 2 bases from V and 7 bases from J, with 12 bases between. Germline CDR1 SGHTA, CDR2 FQGNSA. CDR3 sequence (DNA): TGTGCCAGCAGCTTATTTGGGGGACACAATTCACCCCTCCACTTT. Amino acid sequence: CASSLFGGHNSPLHF.

DNA for the CDR3: TGTGCCACCAGCAGGAGAGCTGGGGACAGGGGGCCTTATAGCAATCAGCCCCAGCATTTT. The encoded protein is CATSRRAGDRGPYSNQPQHF. The V gene is TRBV15, the J gene TRBJ1-5; 12 bases line up with TRBD1. CDR3 size: 20 residues. The V segment lost 3 bases and the J segment 0 bases; nucleotides outside the gene matches: 12. Per the germline V gene, CDR1 is LNHNV and CDR2 is YYDKDF (reference sequence).

The genes are TRBV6-6 and TRBJ1-3; D is unclear. The germline gives CDR1 MNHNY, CDR2 SVGAGI (reference sequence). CDR3 size: 13 residues. Trimming removed 7 bases from V and 0 bases from J, with 7 bases in between. CDR3 amino acids: CASISNSGNTIYF. The CDR3 coding sequence is TGTGCCAGCATTTCCAACTCTGGAAACACCATATATTTT.

The J gene is TRBJ2-7, the V gene TRBV7-8; perhaps TRBD2 as D (6 bases). Germline assignment: CDR1 SGHVS and CDR2 FQNEAQ. The V gene lost 3 bases and the J gene lost 7 bases, with 19 bases spanning the gap. The CDR3 extends over 15 amino acids. The CDR3 spells CASSFGGAPLEEQYF. In DNA form, the CDR3 reads TGTGCCAGCAGCTTCGGGGGAGCCCCCTTGGAGGAGCAGTACTTC. The full variable domain, its missing parts supplied by reference TRBV7-8 and TRBJ2-7, is GAGVSQSPRYKVAKRGQDVALRCDPISGHVSLFWYQQALGQGPEFLTYFQNEAQLDKSGLPSDRFFAERPEGSVSTLKIQRTQQEDSAVYLCASSFGGAPLEEQYFGPGTRLTVT.

The chain couples TRBV5-1 to TRBJ1-1; the match to TRBD1 covers 8 bases. Germline CDR1 is SGHRS and CDR2 is YFSETQ. The ends lost 4 bases at V and 1 base at J; junction bases unmatched: 3. CDR3 size: 14 residues. The CDR3 DNA sequence: TGCGCCAGCAGCACCGACAGGGGGAACACTGAAGCTTTCTTT. Its translation: CASSTDRGNTEAFF.

The V gene is TRBV7-9, the J gene TRBJ1-1, with TRBD1 matching 7 bases. The CDR3 covers 15 residues. J gave up 4 bases and V 1 base, and 6 bases lay outside the gene matches. Germline lookup yields CDR1 SEHNR and CDR2 FQNEAQ (reference sequence). The CDR3 reads CASSLVKGAVTEAFF. For the CDR3, the DNA is TGTGCCAGCAGCTTAGTGAAGGGGGCTGTCACTGAAGCTTTCTTT.

This chain joins TRBV7-2 and TRBJ1-6; 11 bases match TRBD1. This CDR3 contains 17 residues. From germline, CDR1 is SGHTA and CDR2 FQGNSA. V lost 6 bases, J lost 3 bases, and 7 bases stayed unmatched. CDR3: CASRPDRGLGYNSPLHF. The DNA for the CDR3 is TGTGCCAGCAGGCCGGACAGGGGGCTTGGCTATAATTCACCCCTCCACTTT.

This clone was seen once. The J gene is TRBJ2-7, the V gene TRBV7-6; 9 nucleotides align to TRBD2. Germline trimming cut 6 bases from V and 4 bases from J; bases unmatched to any gene: 10. The CDR3 has 15 residues. Germline CDR1 is SGHVS and CDR2 is FNYEAQ. The CDR3 coding sequence is TGTGCCAGCAGTCTAAGCTCCAGCGGGAGGTACGAGCAGTACTTC. Residues: CASSLSSSGRYEQYF.

This chain links TRBV19 with TRBJ1-5; D is unclear. V lost 5 bases to trimming and J lost 3 bases, with 8 bases between them. The CDR3 spans 13 residues. Germline V lookup: CDR1 LNHDA, CDR2 SQIVND (reference sequence). The CDR3 is CASSGQVNQPQHF. The CDR3 DNA reads TGTGCCAGTAGTGGCCAGGTCAATCAGCCCCAGCATTTT.

CDR3 sequence reads: CASRAGHYTDTQYF. CDR3 coding DNA: TGTGCCAGCAGGGCCGGACACTACACAGATACGCAGTATTTT. V gene TRBV2 combines with J gene TRBJ2-3, with D possibly matching TRBD1 (5 bases). This CDR3 region has 14 residues. CDR1 is SNHLY and CDR2 is FYNNEI in the germline V gene. V was pared by 6 bases and J by 2 bases, with 12 bases between.

The rearrangement joins TRBV5-4 to TRBJ1-4; 9 positions match TRBD1. The CDR3 sequence is 15 residues long. Germline V lookup: CDR1 SGHNT, CDR2 YYREEE (reference sequence). V dropped 4 bases and J dropped 5; count of bases not matched to a gene: 6. In nucleotides, the CDR3 is TGTGCCAGCAGCCCCTACAGGGGGCGGAATGAAAAACTGTTTTTT. Its translation is CASSPYRGRNEKLFF.

CDR3 in amino acids: CASSFRRGSTDTQYF. DNA for the CDR3: TGCGCCAGCAGCTTCCGGCGGGGGAGCACAGATACGCAGTATTTT. V usage is TRBV5-1 and J usage is TRBJ2-3; TRBD2 matches at 7 bases. This CDR3 has 15 amino acids. Germline V gene data show CDR1 as SGHRS and CDR2 as YFSETQ. V lost 2 bases and J lost 0; bases outside the gene matches: 3.

The chain employs TRBV7-6 and TRBJ2-5; a possible D gene is TRBD1 (5 bases). CDR3 length: 14 residues. Germline V gene data show CDR1 as SGHVS and CDR2 as FNYEAQ. The germline V and J ends were trimmed by 2 bases and 4 bases, with 11 bases remaining between them. CDR3 residues: CASSLPRVGETQYF. In nucleotides, the CDR3 is TGTGCCAGCAGCTTACCCAGGGTAGGAGAGACCCAGTACTTC.

This clone was detected once. The CDR3 DNA reads TGTGCCTGGGAGACTAGCGGGATCTACAATGAGCAGTTCTTC. It specifies CAWETSGIYNEQFF. The chain is built from TRBV30 and TRBJ2-1, with 11 bases fitting TRBD2. Losses at the gene ends were 5 bases for V and 3 bases for J; bases not matched to a gene: 3. Germline lookup yields CDR1 GTSNPN and CDR2 SVGIG (reference sequence). The CDR3 totals 14 residues.

The rearrangement uses TRBV7-9 and TRBJ1-2; D uncertain. With 1 base removed from V and 8 bases from J, the gap between germline ends came to 11 bases. The CDR3 has 13 amino acids. Germline V lookup: CDR1 SEHNR, CDR2 FQNEAQ (reference sequence). CDR3 loop: CASSLGRDSGYTF. In DNA form, the CDR3 reads TGTGCCAGCAGCTTAGGGAGGGATAGCGGCTACACCTTC.

V and J are TRBV7-2 and TRBJ2-2; D is unresolved. Trimming left V 1 base short and J 3 bases short, with 6 bases between. The CDR3 contains 14 residues. From germline, CDR1 is SGHTA and CDR2 FQGNSA. DNA of the CDR3: TGTGCCAGCAGCTTAGAAACGGACACCGGGGAGCTGTTTTTT. It translates to CASSLETDTGELFF.

The chain couples TRBV9 to TRBJ2-1; no definite D call. Germline assignment: CDR1 SGDLS and CDR2 YYNGEE. V was pared by 3 bases and J by 9 bases, with 10 bases between. The CDR3 contains 12 residues. The CDR3 loop is CASSASEGEQFF. DNA for the CDR3: TGTGCCAGCAGCGCGAGCGAAGGTGAGCAGTTCTTC.

The CDR3 DNA is TGTGCCAGCAGGGGGGGACTAGGGGCTTACCCCGGGGAGCTGTTTTTT. Its protein product is CASRGGLGAYPGELFF. The genes are TRBV27 and TRBJ2-2; 8 nucleotides line up with TRBD2. CDR1 is MNHEY, CDR2 SMNVEV, per germline (reference sequence). CDR3 length equals 16 residues. V lost 6 bases to trimming and J lost 6 bases; unmatched junction nucleotides: 12.

The gene calls are TRBV2 and TRBJ1-5; D uncertain. V was cut by 5 bases and J by 6 bases, with 11 bases left in between. Germline assignment: CDR1 SNHLY and CDR2 FYNNEI. The CDR3 runs to 13 residues. This chain's CDR3 is CASSRREGQPQHF. The CDR3 bases are TGTGCCAGCAGTAGGCGGGAGGGTCAGCCCCAGCATTTT.